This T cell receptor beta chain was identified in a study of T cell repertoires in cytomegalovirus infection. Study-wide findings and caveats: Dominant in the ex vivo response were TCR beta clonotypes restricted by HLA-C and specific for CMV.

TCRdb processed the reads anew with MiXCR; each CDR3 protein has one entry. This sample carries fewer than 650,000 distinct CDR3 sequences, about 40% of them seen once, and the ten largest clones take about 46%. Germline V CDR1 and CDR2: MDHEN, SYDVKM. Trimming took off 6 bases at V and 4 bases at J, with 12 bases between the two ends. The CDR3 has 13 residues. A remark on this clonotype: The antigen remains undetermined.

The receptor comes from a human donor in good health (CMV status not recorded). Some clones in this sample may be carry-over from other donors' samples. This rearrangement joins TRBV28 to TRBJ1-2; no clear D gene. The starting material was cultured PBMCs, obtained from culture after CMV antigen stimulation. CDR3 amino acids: CASSTRPVYGYTF. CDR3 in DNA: TGTGCCAGCAGCACCCGACCCGTCTATGGCTACACCTTC.